This T cell receptor beta chain was observed in a study of shared clonotypes between healthy human individuals. Study as a whole: Donors, aged 18 to 49, were a couple of women and a few men. Study conclusions and caveats: Generally, naive subsets (rather than memory subsets) showed larger estimated richness.

Assay: immunoSEQ multiplex PCR; the TCRdb copy retains only in-frame clones and omits some. Among 150,000 to 200,000 clones, around 93% were seen once, and the ten largest hold 0.067%. Notes on this clone: The antigen remains undetermined.

Adult Caucasians living in Nashville, Tennessee made up all of the donors. The TCR originated in a woman under 40 in good health. The sample comprised naive CD4+ T cells sorted from blood. The subset was: CD45RA+ positively selected.

The CDR3 reads CASSPGQGLGGEQYF. CDR3 DNA sequence: TGTGCCAGCTCACCTGGACAGGGGCTCGGCGGCGAGCAGTACTTC. This chain links TRBV18 with TRBJ2-7; 9 nucleotides agree with TRBD1. Germline CDR1 KGHSH, CDR2 LQKENI. Losses at the gene ends were 3 bases for V and 6 bases for J; bases not matched to a gene: 9. The CDR3 length is 15 residues.